Listed below are T cell receptor beta chains from one sample, sequenced in a study of graft-versus-host responses after intestinal transplantation. These TCRs' antigens remain unknown. Generated by immunoSEQ multiplex PCR, the TCRdb table keeps only in-frame clones and is missing some. The data show under 100,000 clones, with 85% to 95% seen just once and about 1% held by the top ten. Source: unstimulated CD8+ T cells sorted from spleen or lymph node cells, taken before transplant. The receptors stem from a human donor who was the organ donor for an intestinal transplant. CDR3s include the opening cysteine and the closing phenylalanine or tryptophan. The D gene is left open where the match is weak. Size is stated for part of the rows, as once, few or many counts, or as a class when the clone is expanded.

v_call,cdr3_length,clone_size,j_call,d_call,cdr3_aa,cdr3_nt
TRBV10-3,11,-,TRBJ1-1,TRBD1,CAIGTGELAFF,TGTGCCATCGGGACAGGGGAATTAGCTTTCTTT
TRBV27,16,-,TRBJ1-1,-,CASRERLGRGNTEAFF,TGTGCCAGCAGGGAGAGATTGGGGAGGGGGAACACTGAAGCTTTCTTT
TRBV15,16,-,TRBJ2-5,-,CATSLLAGAGRETQYF,TGTGCCACCAGTCTTCTGGCTGGGGCGGGGCGAGAGACCCAGTACTTC
TRBV11-1,15,-,TRBJ1-2,-,CASSFNGPPDQGYTF,TGTGCCAGCAGCTTCAATGGCCCCCCCGATCAAGGCTACACCTTC
TRBV28,13,once,TRBJ2-7,TRBD2,CASSLTSEYEQYF,TGTGCCAGCAGTTTGACTAGCGAGTACGAGCAGTACTTC
TRBV4-2,16,-,TRBJ2-1,-,CASSQDIGTGANEQFF,TGTGCCAGCAGCCAAGACATCGGGACTGGGGCCAATGAGCAGTTCTTC
TRBV4-1,15,-,TRBJ2-1,TRBD1,CASSQAFRQGSEQFF,TGCGCCAGCAGCCAAGCCTTTAGACAGGGAAGTGAGCAGTTCTTC
TRBV28,21,-,TRBJ2-1,TRBD2,CASSSPLAGGGDLSSYNEQFF,TGTGCCAGCAGTTCCCCTTTGGCGGGAGGGGGAGACCTCAGCTCCTACAATGAGCAGTTCTTC
TRBV13,17,-,TRBJ2-5,TRBD2,CASSPTGLAGTQETQYF,TGTGCCAGCAGCCCCACGGGACTAGCGGGAACCCAAGAGACCCAGTACTTC
TRBV27,15,-,TRBJ2-7,-,CASSSSQGILYEQYF,TGTGCCAGCAGTTCCTCCCAGGGGATTCTTTACGAGCAGTACTTC
TRBV4-1,15,-,TRBJ2-1,TRBD2,CASSQASGVYNEQFF,TGCGCCAGCAGCCAGGCTAGCGGGGTATACAATGAGCAGTTCTTC
TRBV27,15,-,TRBJ2-2,-,CASSPGGAKTGELFF,TGTGCCAGCAGCCCAGGAGGGGCTAAAACCGGGGAGCTGTTTTTT
TRBV29-1,11,-,TRBJ2-5,-,CSVVSGETQYF,TGCAGCGTTGTGAGCGGAGAGACCCAGTACTTC
TRBV7-3,20,-,TRBJ2-3,TRBD2,CASSPRGGLAGHKFTDTQYF,TGTGCCAGCAGCCCGAGAGGTGGACTAGCGGGCCATAAATTCACAGATACGCAGTATTTT
TRBV27,16,-,TRBJ2-7,-,CASSTLTGTKIAEQYF,TGTGCCAGCAGTACGTTAACCGGGACAAAAATCGCCGAGCAGTACTTC
TRBV9,15,-,TRBJ2-7,TRBD2,CASSALAGPTYEQYF,TGTGCCAGCAGCGCCTTAGCGGGACCAACCTACGAGCAGTACTTC
TRBV7-9,15,-,TRBJ1-3,-,CASSLAAVSGNTIYF,TGTGCCAGCAGCTTAGCGGCAGTCTCTGGAAACACCATATATTTT
TRBV5-5,14,-,TRBJ1-4,-,CASSLYTRDEKLFF,TGTGCCAGCAGCTTGTATACCAGGGATGAAAAACTGTTTTTT
TRBV5-1,16,once,TRBJ2-5,TRBD2,CASSPGLAGVRETQYF,TGCGCCAGCAGCCCTGGACTAGCGGGAGTCCGAGAGACCCAGTACTTC
TRBV4-3,14,once,TRBJ1-1,TRBD1,CASSPSEGASEAFF,TGCGCCAGCAGCCCATCCGAGGGGGCCTCTGAAGCTTTCTTT
TRBV11-2,16,-,TRBJ2-7,TRBD1,CASSGYRGRLSYEQYF,TGTGCCAGCAGCGGGTACAGGGGAAGGCTCTCCTACGAGCAGTACTTC
TRBV13,15,-,TRBJ2-2,TRBD2,CASSLGTSVTGELFF,TGTGCCAGCAGCTTGGGGACTAGCGTCACCGGGGAGCTGTTTTTT
TRBV7-2,16,-,TRBJ1-5,TRBD1,CASSHDLQGANQPQHF,TGTGCCAGCAGCCACGACCTACAGGGGGCGAATCAGCCCCAGCATTTT
TRBV7-8,17,-,TRBJ2-3,TRBD2,CASSFWGRARSTDTQYF,TGTGCCAGCAGCTTTTGGGGGAGGGCTAGGTCGACAGATACGCAGTATTTT
TRBV4-3,21,-,TRBJ2-1,TRBD1,CASSQGEWDRGLIGSYNEQFF,TGCGCCAGCAGCCAAGGCGAGTGGGACAGGGGATTAATTGGCTCCTACAATGAGCAGTTCTTC
TRBV28,15,-,TRBJ2-3,-,CASSPPDRWQGTQYF,TGTGCCAGCAGTCCCCCAGACAGGTGGCAAGGTACGCAGTATTTT
TRBV5-6,15,-,TRBJ2-7,-,CASSSRPGVPYEQYF,TGTGCCAGCAGTTCTCGACCAGGGGTTCCCTACGAGCAGTACTTC
TRBV5-4,15,-,TRBJ2-1,-,CASSLQVTGPNEQFF,TGTGCCAGCAGCCTACAGGTTACAGGTCCCAATGAGCAGTTCTTC
TRBV27,13,-,TRBJ2-7,TRBD1,CASSWTGAYEQYF,TGTGCCAGCAGCTGGACAGGGGCCTACGAGCAGTACTTC
TRBV28,16,-,TRBJ2-7,TRBD2,CASSFSTSWSSYEQYF,TGTGCCAGCAGTTTTTCGACTAGCTGGAGCTCCTACGAGCAGTACTTC
TRBV27,12,-,TRBJ2-2,-,CASSLSFGELFF,TGTGCCAGCAGTTTATCCTTCGGGGAGCTGTTTTTT
TRBV5-4,15,few,TRBJ1-3,TRBD1,CASSLNRGVSDTIYF,TGTGCCAGCAGCTTGAACAGGGGTGTCAGTGACACCATATATTTT
TRBV7-9,13,-,TRBJ2-5,-,CASSFGIQETQYF,TGTGCCAGCAGCTTTGGCATCCAAGAGACCCAGTACTTC
TRBV27,16,-,TRBJ1-1,-,CASSPSGGEVNTEAFF,TGTGCCAGCTCCCCTTCGGGGGGGGAGGTGAACACTGAAGCTTTCTTT
TRBV7-8,13,-,TRBJ2-5,-,CASSGGDQETQYF,TGTGCCAGCAGCGGCGGGGACCAAGAGACCCAGTACTTC
TRBV19,16,once,TRBJ1-1,-,CASSIDREDSNTEAFF,TGTGCCAGTAGTATAGATAGAGAGGACAGCAACACTGAAGCTTTCTTT
TRBV4-3,17,-,TRBJ2-1,TRBD1,CASSQDFGTGIYNEQFF,TGCGCCAGCAGCCAAGACTTTGGGACAGGGATTTACAATGAGCAGTTCTTC
TRBV6-6,14,-,TRBJ1-4,-,CASSYQESNEKLFF,TGTGCCAGCAGTTATCAGGAATCTAATGAAAAACTGTTTTTT
TRBV18,11,-,TRBJ1-4,-,CASSLHEKLFF,TGTGCCAGCTCACTACACGAAAAACTGTTTTTT
TRBV13,12,-,TRBJ2-1,TRBD2,CASSLAGGEQFF,TGTGCCAGCAGCTTAGCGGGGGGTGAGCAGTTCTTC
TRBV15,15,-,TRBJ1-5,TRBD1,CATVRDRRGLQPQHF,TGTGCCACCGTCCGGGACAGGAGGGGTCTCCAGCCCCAGCATTTT
TRBV29-1,18,-,TRBJ2-1,TRBD1,CSVESSRLQGRGYNEQFF,TGCAGCGTTGAATCGTCCCGGCTACAGGGGCGCGGGTACAATGAGCAGTTCTTC
TRBV5-4,16,-,TRBJ2-7,TRBD1,CASSNAGTGDTYEQYF,TGTGCCAGCAGCAACGCCGGGACAGGGGACACCTACGAGCAGTACTTC
TRBV4-3,15,-,TRBJ2-7,TRBD1,CASSLISTDRSEQYF,TGCGCCAGCAGCCTCATCTCGACGGACAGGAGCGAGCAGTACTTC
TRBV28,12,-,TRBJ1-1,-,CASSPPGTEAFF,TGTGCCAGCAGCCCGCCCGGGACTGAAGCTTTCTTT
TRBV2,13,-,TRBJ2-1,TRBD1,CANLYRGQNEQFF,TGTGCCAACTTATACAGGGGGCAGAATGAGCAGTTCTTC